This TCR beta chain was captured in a study of blood T cell repertoires in COVID-19. Looking at the study overall: T cells, B-cell-depleted T cells, or PBMCs supplied cDNA or gDNA.

V trimming: 5 bases; J trimming: 9 bases; junction bases outside the gene matches: 14. CDR1 is SGHAT, CDR2 FQNNGV, per germline. This CDR3 has 16 amino acids. Methods used by the authors: Reference gene primers were amplified, and this amplification served to estimate nucleated cell counts. TCRdb's copy holds only in-frame clones and misses some; the assay was immunoSEQ multiplex PCR. The DNA was the basis for D and trimming; V, J and clone size are from that table. The repertoire holds 140,000 to 150,000 clones, with just under 80% as singletons. V gene TRBV11-2 combines with J gene TRBJ2-1, with 9 positions matching TRBD2. The sequenced material came from peripheral blood. The TCR originated in a woman aged 60-75 years with acute or convalescent COVID-19. The CDR3 loop reads CASSPGSVAGVSEQFF. Written as DNA, the CDR3 is TGTGCCAGCAGCCCAGGTTCGGTAGCGGGAGTTAGTGAGCAGTTCTTC.